The clone carrying this TCR beta chain showed up just once. V was trimmed by 4 bases and J by 2 bases, leaving 15 bases between them. The CDR3 runs 15 residues. Germline CDR1 and CDR2: SGHNT and YYREEE (reference sequence). The data belong to a study of OX40 agonist ivuxolimab in advanced cancers. Overall study: Ivuxolimab, which patients received intravenously every 2 weeks, was dosed at 0.01 to 10 mg/kg.

TCRdb's copy holds only in-frame clones and misses some; the assay was immunoSEQ multiplex PCR. Counted here are roughly 46,000 clones, roughly nine tenths occurring once; the ten biggest clones make up around 15%. The sequencing here drew on CD4+ or CD8+ T cells sorted from blood, taken in a trial of the OX40 agonist ivuxolimab. This chain joins TRBV5-4 and TRBJ1-2, with a possible D match to TRBD1 (6 bases). The TCR comes from an adult with an advanced solid tumor such as melanoma, head and neck, liver or kidney cancer. The CDR3 is CASSRGQVKNYGYTF. The CDR3 DNA reads as TGTGCCAGCAGCCGGGGGCAGGTAAAAAACTATGGCTACACCTTC.